This TCR beta chain was documented in a study of T cell repertoires in cytomegalovirus infection. Study-level background: Matching HLA type and CMV infection were both indicated by public TCR beta signatures. Notes on the study in general: Across the ex vivo response, the dominant clonotypes were HLA-C-restricted CMV-specific TCR beta clonotypes. Based on cumulative public TCR beta family frequency, carriers of CMV plus the relevant HLA were identified.

MiXCR, applied by TCRdb to the reads, yields one record per CDR3 protein. The repertoire has around 900,000 distinct CDR3 sequences, around 32% of them found once; the top ten carry 11% to 15%. From germline, CDR1 is SGHVS and CDR2 FQNEAQ. V shed 5 bases and J 4 bases; nucleotides not matched to a gene: 9. The CDR3 length is 16 residues. For this clonotype: The antigen remains undetermined.

V is TRBV7-8 and J is TRBJ1-3; 9 nucleotides line up with TRBD1. Source: cultured CD8+ T cells from PBMCs, taken from culture after CMV antigen stimulation. The clonotype was recovered from a human donor in good health (CMV status not recorded). Some clones in this sample may be carry-over from other donors' samples. The CDR3, as DNA: TGTGCCAGCAGCGCCTACCGGGACAGGGAAGGAAACACCATATATTTT. Residues: CASSAYRDREGNTIYF. The variable domain in full, completed from reference TRBV7-8 and TRBJ1-3, reads GAGVSQSPRYKVAKRGQDVALRCDPISGHVSLFWYQQALGQGPEFLTYFQNEAQLDKSGLPSDRFFAERPEGSVSTLKIQRTQQEDSAVYLCASSAYRDREGNTIYFGEGSWLTVV.